This is a list of T cell receptor beta chains from one sample in a study of blood T cell repertoires in COVID-19. Clones were sequenced by immunoSEQ multiplex PCR, and TCRdb holds only the in-frame ones, with some missing. The sample shows about 65,000 clones, roughly nine tenths of them seen only once. The source material was peripheral blood. These receptors all stem from a man in his 60s with acute or convalescent COVID-19. Each CDR3 is given with its conserved first and last residue.

TRBV11-2 | CASSLDRAIYGYTF
TRBV29-1 | CSVVVTSANEQFF
TRBV24-1 | CATSAPTGVKTYEQYF
TRBV12-3/TRBV12-4 | CASRRTQGTEAFF
TRBV25-1 | CASSGLETQYF
TRBV5-4 | CASSVQGAISGNTIYF
TRBV3-1/TRBV3-2 | CASSQPTYGYTF
TRBV12-2 | CASRFPRGRTEAFF
TRBV25-1 | CASSDSRPGQGNYGYTF
TRBV6-6 | CASSHGTGALNTEAFF
TRBV7-9 | CASSSPGLTNYGYTF
TRBV5-1 | CASSPALGGRLSNEKLFF
TRBV29-1 | CSAGQGGQPQHF